Below are 8 T cell receptor beta chains sequenced from a single sample in a study of CD8+ T cells in alopecia areata. Described treatment: oral pan-JAK inhibitor, 5-10 mg twice daily. The authors extracted RNA and reverse transcribed it into cDNA as the sequencing template. Method: immunoSEQ multiplex PCR; TCRdb's copy keeps in-frame clones and lacks some. The sample consists of some 99,000 clones, about 58% of them appearing once. Specimen: CD8+ T cells sorted from blood, collected at week 4, from a patient treated with tofacitinib. The receptors derive from a human donor with alopecia areata.

This clone turned up a few times. The chain uses TRBV29-1 and TRBJ2-3, with a weak D call TRBD2 (6 bases). Germline CDR1 SQVTM, CDR2 ANQGSEA. The CDR3 totals 17 residues. The V and J ends lost 2 bases and 0 bases respectively, with 18 bases between them. CDR3 sequence reads: CSVELWRVDYSTDTQYF. CDR3 DNA sequence: TGCAGCGTTGAATTATGGAGGGTGGACTACAGCACAGATACGCAGTATTTT.

A few counts support this clone. This sequence joins TRBV4-3 and TRBJ2-7; 10 nucleotides align to TRBD2. The germline V gene encodes CDR1 LGHNA and CDR2 YSLEER. CDR3 length: 16 residues. The J segment lost 6 bases and the V segment lost 0 bases, leaving 8 bases of the junction unmatched. CDR3 nucleotides: TGCGCCAGCAGCCAAGAGCACCTAGCGGGAGCCAGCGAGCAGTACTTC. This sequence encodes CASSQEHLAGASEQYF.

This clone came up a few times. This chain joins TRBV11-2 and TRBJ2-3; TRBD1 agrees at 7 bases. V was pared by 2 bases and J by 0 bases, with 11 bases of the junction left unmatched. There are 18 residues in the CDR3. CDR1 is SGHAT and CDR2 is FQNNGV in the germline V gene. The CDR3: CASSLNPPGTASTDTQYF. CDR3 bases: TGTGCCAGCAGCTTAAACCCACCCGGGACAGCGAGCACAGATACGCAGTATTTT.

The chain combines TRBV25-1 with TRBJ2-1, with D possibly TRBD1 on 5 matching bases. The V gene's germline CDR1 is MGHDK and CDR2 SYGVNS. Deletions cut 6 bases from V and 7 bases from J, with 16 bases between. CDR3 size: 14 residues. The CDR3 sequence: CASREGEILNEQFF. CDR3 in DNA: TGTGCCAGCAGGGAAGGGGAAATTTTGAATGAGCAGTTCTTC.

J is TRBJ1-6 and V is TRBV4-1; D possibly corresponds to TRBD1 (5 bases). Germline V CDR1 and CDR2: MGHRA, YSYEKL. The V end lost 4 bases, the J end lost 10 bases, and 14 bases lay between the germline ends. The CDR3 spans 14 residues. CDR3 DNA: TGCGCCAGCAGCCCTCGTGCAGGGCTCTCACCCCTCCACTTT. Amino acid sequence: CASSPRAGLSPLHF.

The CDR3 DNA follows: TGCGCCAGCAGCCAAGCCGCGGAGACCCAGTACTTC. Amino acid sequence: CASSQAAETQYF. This sequence joins TRBV4-1 and TRBJ2-5; D not resolved. The V end lost 1 base, the J end lost 5 bases, and 5 bases lay between the germline ends. CDR1 and CDR2 from the germline V gene are MGHRA and YSYEKL. There are 12 residues in the CDR3.

This clone was observed a handful of times. The chain carries TRBV14 and TRBJ2-7, with D maybe TRBD2 (7 bases). This CDR3 is 15 amino acids long. Germline V gene data show CDR1 as SGHDN and CDR2 as FVKESK. Deletions cut 3 bases from V and 4 bases from J, with 16 bases between. The CDR3 coding sequence is TGTGCCAGCAGCCATCTACAGGGACTATTTTACGAGCAGTACTTC. This translates into CASSHLQGLFYEQYF. The full variable domain, with the rest looked up from reference TRBV14 and TRBJ2-7, is EAGVTQFPSHSVIEKGQTVTLRCDPISGHDNLYWYRRVMGKEIKFLLHFVKESKQDESGMPNNRFLAERTGGTYSTLKVQPAELEDSGVYFCASSHLQGLFYEQYFGPGTRLTVT.

The CDR3 protein is CASSGDASTGELFF. CDR3 sequence (DNA): TGTGCCAGCTCAGGGGACGCCTCCACCGGGGAGCTGTTTTTT. This chain links TRBV18 with TRBJ2-2; possibly TRBD1 or TRBD2 for D (5 bases each). Germline CDR1 and CDR2: KGHSH and LQKENI. The CDR3 is 14 residues long. The V gene lost 5 bases and the J gene lost 4 bases, with 11 bases spanning the gap.